This section outlines one T cell receptor beta chain sequence together with its context. Its target is not known. This specimen comes from a study of vaccination and CD4 T cells after COVID-19. With the Oncomine TCR Beta short-read assay, DNA from cultured CD4+ T cells was sequenced. MiXCR was run by TCRdb on the PCR reads, yielding one entry per CDR3 protein. Of roughly 8,500 distinct CDR3 sequences listed, approximately 51% are singletons. V lost 4 bases to trimming and J lost 4 bases; unmatched junction nucleotides: 4. Looked up from germline, CDR1 is LNHDA and CDR2 is SQIVND (reference sequence). The CDR3 runs 15 residues. Treatment specified: approximately 9-day PBMC culture with coronavirus spike peptide pools or control peptides (ViraFEST assay).

The source of this sequence is a human donor who had recovered from COVID-19. This rearrangement joins TRBV19 to TRBJ2-2; 9 bases map to TRBD1. Sequencing used CD4+ T cells from blood, cultured in vitro. The CDR3 nucleotides are TGTGCCAGTAGTAAGACAGGGGGTGGCACCGGGGAGCTGTTTTTT. This codes for CASSKTGGGTGELFF. The full variable domain, with the rest looked up from reference TRBV19 and TRBJ2-2, is DGGITQSPKYLFRKEGQNVTLSCEQNLNHDAMYWYRQDPGQGLRLIYYSQIVNDFQKGDIAEGYSVSREKKESFPLTVTSAQKNPTAFYLCASSKTGGGTGELFFGEGSRLTVL.